A single sample is the source of the 30 T cell receptor beta chains below, sequenced in a study of blood T cell repertoires in COVID-19. Data came from immunoSEQ multiplex PCR; TCRdb stores just in-frame clones and leaves some out. The sample carries fewer than 250,000 clones, roughly 90% recorded once. Sequencing was done on a sample of peripheral blood. The origin of the receptors is a man aged 55 to 69 who had recovered from COVID-19.

The chain employs TRBV3-1 (or the pseudogene TRBV3-2) and TRBJ1-1; unclear D gene. Germline lookup yields CDR1 LGHDT and CDR2 YNNKEL (reference sequence). The ends were cut back, 2 bases at V and 4 bases at J, with 17 bases in the middle. The CDR3 runs to 16 residues. CDR3 residues: CASSQPRGVQGTEAFF. DNA of the CDR3: TGTGCCAGCAGCCAACCCCGGGGAGTTCAAGGCACTGAAGCTTTCTTT.

The chain combines TRBV5-6 with TRBJ1-2; TRBD1 matches 10 bases. CDR1 and CDR2 (germline): SGHDT, YYEEEE. The CDR3 length is 15 residues. Trimming removed 4 bases from V and 0 bases from J; junction bases left unmatched: 3. The CDR3 loop is CASSPGTGANYGYTF. For the CDR3, the DNA is TGTGCCAGCAGCCCGGGGACAGGGGCTAACTATGGCTACACCTTC.

This chain uses TRBV19 with TRBJ2-3; 13 bases map to TRBD2. Trimming cost V 6 bases and J 0 bases; bases outside gene matches: 6. The CDR3 contains 17 residues. In germline, CDR1 is LNHDA, CDR2 SQIVND (reference sequence). CDR3 coding DNA: TGTGCCAGTAGGCTACTAGCGGGGGGGACTAGCACAGATACGCAGTATTTT. This codes for CASRLLAGGTSTDTQYF.

This clone was detected only once. The chain couples TRBV5-1 to TRBJ2-7, with a possible D match to TRBD1 (6 bases). The CDR3 loop spans 15 amino acids. CDR1 is SGHRS, CDR2 YFSETQ, per germline. V was trimmed by 0 bases and J by 3 bases, leaving 13 bases between them. The CDR3 sequence is CASSLAPGHHYEQYF. In DNA, the CDR3 is TGCGCCAGCAGCTTGGCCCCGGGACATCACTACGAGCAGTACTTC.

This chain connects TRBV9 to TRBJ1-3; 7 nucleotides line up with TRBD1. This CDR3 region has 16 residues. The V gene end was trimmed by 0 bases and the J gene end by 0 bases; junction bases not matched to a gene: 3. Germline V gives CDR1 SGDLS, CDR2 YYNGEE. This CDR3 reads CASSVGGGDSGNTIYF. In nucleotides, the CDR3 is TGTGCCAGCAGCGTAGGAGGGGGCGACTCTGGAAACACCATATATTTT. Based on the CDR3 plus reference TRBV9 and TRBJ1-3, the full variable domain is DSGVTQTPKHLITATGQRVTLRCSPRSGDLSVYWYQQSLDQGLQFLIQYYNGEERAKGNILERFSAQQFPDLHSELNLSSLELGDSALYFCASSVGGGDSGNTIYFGEGSWLTVV.

This clone was observed a handful of times. The chain joins TRBV7-2 to TRBJ1-2, with TRBD1 as a possible D gene (5 bases). The germline V and J ends were trimmed by 1 base and 0 bases, with 12 bases remaining between them. The germline gives CDR1 SGHTA, CDR2 FQGNSA. CDR3 length: 16 residues. As DNA, the CDR3 is TGTGCCAGCAGCTTAGACCCAGGGTCAGCTAACTATGGCTACACCTTC. Its translation is CASSLDPGSANYGYTF.

V is TRBV6-4 and J is TRBJ2-3, with TRBD1 as a possible D gene (7 bases). Germline values: CDR1 MRHNA, CDR2 SNTAGT. Trimming pared 4 bases from V and 9 bases from J, leaving 14 bases between. The CDR3 contains 13 residues. CDR3 in amino acids: CASSVEGARTQYF. CDR3 sequence (DNA): TGTGCCAGCAGTGTGGAGGGGGCGAGAACGCAGTATTTT.

The chain links TRBV20-1 to TRBJ2-1; TRBD2 matches at 9 bases. This CDR3 region has 17 residues. With 3 bases clipped from V and 7 bases from J, the junction kept 16 bases outside the gene matches. Germline CDR1 DFQATT, CDR2 SNEGSKA (reference sequence). CDR3 protein: CSASLSGGRGYGNEQFF. DNA for the CDR3: TGCAGTGCTAGTCTTTCGGGCGGGAGGGGGTACGGTAATGAGCAGTTCTTC.

The V gene is TRBV5-1, the J gene TRBJ2-2; TRBD1 aligns across 10 bases. This CDR3 contains 14 residues. Per the germline V gene, CDR1 is SGHRS and CDR2 is YFSETQ. The V gene end was trimmed by 4 bases and the J gene end by 6 bases; junction bases not matched to a gene: 3. The CDR3 DNA follows: TGCGCCAGCAGCCCTGGGACAGGGGCCGGGGAGCTGTTTTTT. It yields the protein CASSPGTGAGELFF.

V usage is TRBV28 and J usage is TRBJ1-1; 8 bases map to TRBD1. Germline V gene lookup returns CDR1 MDHEN and CDR2 SYDVKM. The CDR3 extends over 14 amino acids. V gave up 8 bases and J gave up 4 bases; unmatched junction bases: 9. CDR3 in DNA: TGTGCCAGCGGCTGGACAGGGTCGAGCACTGAAGCTTTCTTT. Translation: CASGWTGSSTEAFF.

The genes are TRBV6-5 and TRBJ1-1; D might be TRBD1 (5 bases). Between the trimmed V and J ends, which lost 8 bases and 7 bases, there was a span of 14 bases. There are 12 residues in the CDR3. Germline V gene lookup returns CDR1 MNHEY and CDR2 SVGAGI. The DNA for the CDR3 is TGTGCCAGCCTTTCAGGGTCAAGTGAAGCTTTCTTT. Protein product: CASLSGSSEAFF.

This clone was observed a single time. The rearrangement uses TRBV19 and TRBJ2-1; 8 bases fit TRBD2. The CDR3 consists of 15 residues. V lost 1 base to trimming and J lost 8 bases; unmatched junction nucleotides: 7. Germline V lookup: CDR1 LNHDA, CDR2 SQIVND (reference sequence). The CDR3 bases are TGTGCCAGTAGTATAGCCCTCTCGCGGGAGGATGAGCAGTTCTTC. Residues: CASSIALSREDEQFF.

This chain joins TRBV25-1 and TRBJ2-7; D possibly corresponds to TRBD1 (6 bases). V gave up 3 bases and J gave up 10 bases, with 16 bases separating them. Germline loops: CDR1 MGHDK, CDR2 SYGVNS. The CDR3 sequence is 13 residues long. CDR3 DNA: TGTGCCAGCAGTGACCCAACCGGACAGACTCAGTACTTC. Its protein is CASSDPTGQTQYF.

The chain couples TRBV28 to TRBJ1-5; 10 positions agree with TRBD1. Germline V gene sequence: CDR1 MDHEN, CDR2 SYDVKM. The CDR3 consists of 18 residues. J was trimmed by 7 bases and V by 3 bases; bases with no gene match: 15. This CDR3 is CASSFRHTTDRGRQPQHF. In DNA form, the CDR3 reads TGTGCCAGCAGTTTTCGCCATACCACGGACAGGGGGAGGCAGCCCCAGCATTTT.

V is TRBV6-5 and J is TRBJ1-4; 10 bases fit TRBD1. Germline CDR1 and CDR2: MNHEY and SVGAGI. V trimming: 5 bases; J trimming: 8 bases; junction bases outside the gene matches: 5. This CDR3 region has 14 residues. The CDR3 sequence is CASSPGTGDEKLFF. Written as DNA, the CDR3 is TGTGCCAGCAGTCCCGGGACAGGGGACGAAAAACTGTTTTTT.

The V and J genes are TRBV4-2 and TRBJ2-7, with TRBD2 matching 8 bases. The CDR3 is 15 amino acids. V trimming: 0 bases; J trimming: 7 bases; junction bases outside the gene matches: 8. The germline V gene encodes CDR1 LGHNA and CDR2 YNFKEQ. The CDR3 here is CASSQDTVGRGEQYF. The CDR3 DNA reads TGTGCCAGCAGCCAAGATACGGTCGGGAGGGGGGAGCAGTACTTC.

The chain recombines TRBV5-8 with TRBJ1-3, with 8 positions matching TRBD1. J gave up 0 bases and V 4 bases, and 12 bases lay outside the gene matches. In germline, CDR1 is SGHTS, CDR2 YDEGEE. There are 18 residues in the CDR3. CDR3 in DNA: TGTGCCAGCAGCGCCGGGACAGGAACAGACAACTCTGGAAACACCATATATTTT. Its translation: CASSAGTGTDNSGNTIYF.

The chain carries TRBV7-9 and TRBJ2-1, with D possibly TRBD2 on 5 matching bases. With 2 bases removed from V and 6 bases from J, the gap between germline ends came to 8 bases. CDR3 length: 13 amino acids. The germline V gene encodes CDR1 SEHNR and CDR2 FQNEAQ (reference sequence). CDR3 loop: CASSLPGFNEQFF. The CDR3, as DNA: TGTGCCAGCAGCTTACCGGGGTTCAATGAGCAGTTCTTC.

The genes are TRBV9 and TRBJ2-2; D is ambiguous. The CDR3 runs 16 residues. Germline lookup yields CDR1 SGDLS and CDR2 YYNGEE. The V end was cut by 1 base, the J end by 2 bases, with 12 bases between. The CDR3 region has the DNA TGTGCCAGCAGCGTATGGTCACAAATTAACACCGGGGAGCTGTTTTTT. It specifies CASSVWSQINTGELFF.

This rearrangement joins TRBV5-6 to TRBJ1-2, with D possibly TRBD1 on 5 matching bases. Germline-derived CDR1 and CDR2 are SGHDT and YYEEEE. The length of the CDR3 is 15 residues. The ends were cut back, 1 base at V and 5 bases at J, with 15 bases in the middle. CDR3 nucleotides: TGTGCCAGCAGCTTGCCAGGGAGGGACGGGTATGGCTACACCTTC. Protein product: CASSLPGRDGYGYTF.

The chain employs TRBV4-3 and TRBJ2-7; 16 bases are shared with TRBD2. Germline V gene sequence: CDR1 LGHNA, CDR2 YSLEER. The junction had 12 bases not matched to a gene; V was cut back by 0 bases and J by 4 bases. The length of the CDR3 is 20 residues. CDR3 coding DNA: TGCGCCAGCAGCCAAGATGCGGTCTTCGGGACTAGCGGGAGGGTTTACGAGCAGTACTTC. It translates to CASSQDAVFGTSGRVYEQYF.

This clone was counted once. The chain employs TRBV2 and TRBJ2-7; TRBD2 might be the D (6 bases). V lost 7 bases, J lost 0 bases, and 13 bases lay in between. The CDR3 totals 14 residues. CDR1 SNHLY and CDR2 FYNNEI come from the germline V gene. The DNA for the CDR3 is TGTGCCAGCAATGCGGACGGGAGCTCCTACGAGCAGTACTTC. The encoded protein is CASNADGSSYEQYF.

This sequence joins TRBV19 and TRBJ2-5; D possibly corresponds to TRBD2 (5 bases). This CDR3 is 13 amino acids long. The V gene's germline CDR1 is LNHDA and CDR2 SQIVND (reference sequence). V was cut by 1 base and J by 5 bases, with 8 bases left in between. The CDR3 spells CASSIGRRETQYF. The CDR3 DNA is TGTGCCAGTAGTATAGGACGGAGGGAGACCCAGTACTTC.

V usage is TRBV6-5 and J usage is TRBJ2-7; D gene ambiguous. The germline CDR1 and CDR2 sequences are MNHEY and SVGAGI. The V and J ends lost 6 bases and 2 bases respectively, with 14 bases between them. The CDR3 contains 14 residues. Written as DNA, the CDR3 is TGTGCCAGCAGACTAACTGGGTCCCCCTACGAGCAGTACTTC. Protein: CASRLTGSPYEQYF.

The chain combines TRBV7-9 with TRBJ2-7; the D gene is possibly TRBD1 (6 bases). Between the trimmed V and J ends, which lost 3 bases and 6 bases, there was a span of 15 bases. This CDR3 is built from 14 residues. Germline V gene data show CDR1 as SEHNR and CDR2 as FQNEAQ (reference sequence). The CDR3 DNA sequence: TGTGCCAGCAGCTTGCGTGGACAGATAGGCGAGCAGTACTTC. Translation gives CASSLRGQIGEQYF.

The chain has TRBV2 and TRBJ1-2, with a possible D match to TRBD1 (5 bases). V lost 2 bases, J lost 9 bases, and 19 bases lay in between. Germline CDR1 is SNHLY and CDR2 is FYNNEI. CDR3 length equals 15 residues. Here the CDR3 reads CASSESNDFVGRYTF. The CDR3, as DNA: TGTGCCAGCAGTGAATCCAACGACTTTGTGGGGCGCTACACCTTC.

The J gene is TRBJ2-7, the V gene TRBV28; D not certain. The CDR3 consists of 14 residues. Trimming took off 1 base at V and 3 bases at J, with 10 bases between the two ends. CDR1 MDHEN and CDR2 SYDVKM come from the germline V gene. In DNA, the CDR3 is TGTGCCAGCAGTTTATCTCCCTCGGGCTACGAGCAGTACTTC. Residues: CASSLSPSGYEQYF.

The V and J genes are TRBV27 and TRBJ2-7; the D is unclear. Germline CDR1 MNHEY, CDR2 SMNVEV (reference sequence). CDR3 size: 13 residues. Deletions cut 3 bases from V and 7 bases from J, with 13 bases between. The CDR3 DNA is TGTGCCAGCAGTTTCAACAGATACGATGAGCAGTACTTC. This codes for CASSFNRYDEQYF.

The chain joins TRBV5-1 to TRBJ1-1; D not resolved. The length of the CDR3 is 14 residues. Per germline, CDR1 SGHRS and CDR2 YFSETQ. The ends were cut back, 1 base at V and 1 base at J, with 8 bases in the middle. This CDR3 reads CASSLLPGNTEAFF. The CDR3, as DNA: TGCGCCAGCAGCTTGCTCCCGGGGAACACTGAAGCTTTCTTT.

The chain recombines TRBV5-5 with TRBJ2-7; 10 nucleotides match TRBD2. V lost 4 bases, J lost 2 bases, and 12 bases stayed unmatched. The CDR3 is 17 residues long. The V gene's germline CDR1 is SGHKS and CDR2 YYEKEE (reference sequence). The CDR3 sequence: CASSRLASGGVPYEQYF. CDR3 nucleotide sequence: TGTGCCAGCAGCCGCCTCGCCAGCGGGGGGGTCCCCTACGAGCAGTACTTC.